These 8 T cell receptor beta chains were sequenced from one sample in a study of human T cells and chemical hapten exposure. MiXCR, run by TCRdb on the RACE reads, gives a single entry per CDR3 protein. In the table there are about 340,000 distinct CDR3 sequences, around 7% of which are singletons. Noted time point: patch test 1, 2 weeks after DPC sensitization. Treatment given: therapeutic diphenylcyclopropenone sensitization with weekly scalp DPC. The sample consisted of whole blood, taken in connection with sensitization to the hapten diphenylcyclopropenone (DPC). The receptors come from a woman aged 18-29 years with alopecia areata. Some clones in this sample may be carry-over from other donors' samples.

This CDR3 reads CASSPFRGTDTQYF. The CDR3 region has the DNA TGTGCCAGCAGCCCCTTTCGGGGCACAGATACGCAGTATTTT. The rearrangement links TRBV12-3 or TRBV12-4 to TRBJ2-3; D gene uncertain. V was clipped by 6 bases and J by 1 base, with 11 bases between them. The CDR3 runs 14 residues.

This clonotype was observed a few times. The chain carries TRBV7-9 and TRBJ1-6, with no clear D. Germline-derived CDR1 and CDR2 are SEHNR and FQNEAQ (reference sequence). The CDR3 is 13 amino acids. V was pared by 1 base and J by 11 bases, with 9 bases between. The CDR3 reads CASSLVGGPPLHF. The DNA for the CDR3 is TGTGCCAGCAGCTTAGTAGGCGGTCCACCCCTCCACTTT.

This clonotype was picked up a small number of times. The chain joins TRBV7-3 to TRBJ2-7; a possible D gene is TRBD2 (7 bases). The CDR3 loop spans 14 amino acids. V lost 5 bases and J 2 bases, leaving 13 bases between the germline ends. Germline V lookup: CDR1 SGHTA, CDR2 FQGTGA. The CDR3 DNA is TGTGCCAGCAGCCTTAAGGGGGGGACCTACGAGCAGTACTTC. This translates into CASSLKGGTYEQYF.

V is TRBV3-1 and J is TRBJ1-3; maybe TRBD1 (6 bases). Trimming removed 4 bases at V and 2 bases at J, with 9 bases between. Germline lookup yields CDR1 LGHDT and CDR2 YNNKEL (reference sequence). The CDR3 is made up of 14 amino acids. In DNA, the CDR3 is TGTGCCAGCAGCCGACAGGATACTGGAAACACCATATATTTT. Translated, it gives CASSRQDTGNTIYF.

With respect to this clonotype: A much larger clone lies one base from this, so it may be a read error. The gene calls are TRBV3-1 and TRBJ2-3; the match to TRBD2 covers 9 bases. Trimming removed 0 bases from V and 4 bases from J; junction bases left unmatched: 2. The CDR3 contains 15 residues. Germline V CDR1 and CDR2: LGHDT, YNNKEL (reference sequence). DNA of the CDR3: TGTGCCAGCAGCCAAGAACTAGCGGGCGCAGATACGCAGTATTTT. It translates to CASSQELAGADTQYF.

This clonotype has ten or more counts. The rearrangement joins TRBV20-1 to TRBJ2-1; D is possibly TRBD2 (6 bases). The CDR3 totals 13 residues. CDR1 is DFQATT and CDR2 is SNEGSKA in the germline V gene (reference sequence). The V and J ends lost 5 bases and 6 bases respectively, with 14 bases between them. Here the CDR3 reads CSAPMEGRNEQFF. CDR3 in DNA: TGCAGTGCTCCCATGGAGGGACGCAATGAGCAGTTCTTC.

The chain combines TRBV5-1 with TRBJ2-7; tentatively, D is TRBD1 or TRBD2 (5 bases each). CDR3 length: 16 residues. Trimming cost V 0 bases and J 2 bases, with 15 bases left between them. Germline V lookup: CDR1 SGHRS, CDR2 YFSETQ. The chain's CDR3 is CASSLGRTWDPYEQYF. In DNA, the CDR3 is TGCGCCAGCAGCTTGGGGCGTACATGGGACCCCTACGAGCAGTACTTC. The full variable domain, in which reference TRBV5-1 and TRBJ2-7 provide the parts outside the CDR3, is KAGVTQTPRYLIKTRGQQVTLSCSPISGHRSVSWYQQTPGQGLQFLFEYFSETQRNKGNFPGRFSGRQFSNSRSEMNVSTLELGDSALYLCASSLGRTWDPYEQYFGPGTRLTVT.

Only a few counts were recorded for this clonotype. This chain links TRBV12-3 or TRBV12-4 with TRBJ2-4, with 8 positions matching TRBD2. The CDR3 spans 13 residues. J gave up 7 bases and V 6 bases, and 5 bases lay outside the gene matches. CDR3 protein: CASRGSGENIQYF. The CDR3 nucleotides read TGTGCCAGCAGGGGTAGCGGGGAGAACATTCAGTACTTC.